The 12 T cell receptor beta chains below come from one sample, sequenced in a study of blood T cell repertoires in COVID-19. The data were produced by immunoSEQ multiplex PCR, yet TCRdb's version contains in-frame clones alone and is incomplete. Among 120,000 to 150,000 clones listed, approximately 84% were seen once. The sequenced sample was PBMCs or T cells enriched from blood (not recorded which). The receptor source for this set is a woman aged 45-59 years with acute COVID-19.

This CDR3 is CASSDQQGVTGELFF. The CDR3 bases are TGTGCCAGCAGTGATCAACAGGGGGTTACCGGGGAGCTGTTTTTT. This sequence joins TRBV2 and TRBJ2-2; 8 nucleotides match TRBD1. This CDR3 spans 15 amino acids. Germline V gives CDR1 SNHLY, CDR2 FYNNEI. With 3 bases clipped from V and 5 bases from J, the junction kept 5 bases outside the gene matches.

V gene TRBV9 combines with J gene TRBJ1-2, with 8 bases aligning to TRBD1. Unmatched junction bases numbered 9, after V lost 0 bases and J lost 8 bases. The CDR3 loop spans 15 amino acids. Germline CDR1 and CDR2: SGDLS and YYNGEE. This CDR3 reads CASSVEGTGGLGYTF. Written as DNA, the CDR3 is TGTGCCAGCAGCGTAGAGGGGACAGGAGGTCTGGGCTACACCTTC.

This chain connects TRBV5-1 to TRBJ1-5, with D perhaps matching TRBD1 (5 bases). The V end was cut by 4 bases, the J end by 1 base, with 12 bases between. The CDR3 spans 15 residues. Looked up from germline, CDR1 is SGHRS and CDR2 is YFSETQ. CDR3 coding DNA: TGCGCCAGCAGCCCCGGACATACAAGCAATCAGCCCCAGCATTTT. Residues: CASSPGHTSNQPQHF. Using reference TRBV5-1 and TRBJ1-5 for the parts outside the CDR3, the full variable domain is KAGVTQTPRYLIKTRGQQVTLSCSPISGHRSVSWYQQTPGQGLQFLFEYFSETQRNKGNFPGRFSGRQFSNSRSEMNVSTLELGDSALYLCASSPGHTSNQPQHFGDGTRLSIL.

The CDR3 loop is CASSQGQYYGYTF. DNA for the CDR3: TGTGCCAGCAGTCAGGGACAATACTATGGCTACACCTTC. This chain uses TRBV28 with TRBJ1-2; perhaps TRBD1 as D (6 bases). Germline loops: CDR1 MDHEN, CDR2 SYDVKM. CDR3 size: 13 residues. V was clipped by 5 bases and J by 3 bases, with 10 bases between them.

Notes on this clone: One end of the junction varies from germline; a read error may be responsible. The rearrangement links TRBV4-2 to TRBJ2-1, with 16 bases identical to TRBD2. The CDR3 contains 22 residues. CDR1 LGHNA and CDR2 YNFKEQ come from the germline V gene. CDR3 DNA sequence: TGTGTCAGCAGCCCTTCCGGGACTAGCGGGAGGGTAGAAATAAGCTCCTACAATGAGCAGTTCTTC. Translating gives CVSSPSGTSGRVEISSYNEQFF.

CDR3 sequence reads: CASSFPSSPLHF. CDR3 DNA sequence: TGTGCCAGCAGTTTTCCTTCTTCACCCCTCCACTTT. This rearrangement joins TRBV27 to TRBJ1-6, with no clear D. The CDR3 sequence is 12 residues long. The V gene's germline CDR1 is MNHEY and CDR2 SMNVEV (reference sequence). Trimming left V 3 bases short and J 9 bases short, with 6 bases between.

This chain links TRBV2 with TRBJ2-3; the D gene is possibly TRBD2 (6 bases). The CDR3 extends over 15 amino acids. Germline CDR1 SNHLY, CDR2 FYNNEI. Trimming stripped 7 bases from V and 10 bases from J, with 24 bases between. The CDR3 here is CASKIRVLGEAPQYF. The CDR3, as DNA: TGTGCCAGCAAAATTCGGGTTTTGGGGGAGGCTCCGCAGTATTTT.

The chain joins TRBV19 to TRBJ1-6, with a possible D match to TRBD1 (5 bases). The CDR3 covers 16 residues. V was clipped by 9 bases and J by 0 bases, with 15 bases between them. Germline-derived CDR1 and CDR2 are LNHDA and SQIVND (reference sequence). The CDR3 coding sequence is TGTGCCAGCCGAAGACAGACGAGCTCCTATAATTCACCCCTCCACTTT. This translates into CASRRQTSSYNSPLHF.

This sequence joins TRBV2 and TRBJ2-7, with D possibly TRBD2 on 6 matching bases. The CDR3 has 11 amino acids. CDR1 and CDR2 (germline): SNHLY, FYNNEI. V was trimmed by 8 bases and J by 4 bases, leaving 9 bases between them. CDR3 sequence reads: CASSGTYEQYF. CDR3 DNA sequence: TGTGCCAGCTCCGGGACTTACGAGCAGTACTTC.

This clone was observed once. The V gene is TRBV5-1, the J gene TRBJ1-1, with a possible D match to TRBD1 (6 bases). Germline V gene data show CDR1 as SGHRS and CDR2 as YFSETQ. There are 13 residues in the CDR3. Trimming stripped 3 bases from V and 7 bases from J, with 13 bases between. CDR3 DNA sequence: TGCGCCAGCAGCTCTTACGGACAGAGTGAAGCTTTCTTT. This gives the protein CASSSYGQSEAFF.

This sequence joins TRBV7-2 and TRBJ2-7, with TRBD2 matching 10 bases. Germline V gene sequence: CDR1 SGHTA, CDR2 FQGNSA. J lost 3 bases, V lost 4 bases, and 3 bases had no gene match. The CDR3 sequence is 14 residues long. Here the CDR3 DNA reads TGTGCCAGCAGCTCAACTAGCGGGATCTACGAGCAGTACTTC. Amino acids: CASSSTSGIYEQYF.

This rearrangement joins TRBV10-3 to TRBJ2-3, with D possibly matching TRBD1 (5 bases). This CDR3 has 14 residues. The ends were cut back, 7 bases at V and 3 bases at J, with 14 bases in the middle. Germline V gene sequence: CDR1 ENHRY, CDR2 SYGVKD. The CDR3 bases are TGTGCCATCACCGAGCAGGGTTCAACAGATACGCAGTATTTT. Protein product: CAITEQGSTDTQYF.